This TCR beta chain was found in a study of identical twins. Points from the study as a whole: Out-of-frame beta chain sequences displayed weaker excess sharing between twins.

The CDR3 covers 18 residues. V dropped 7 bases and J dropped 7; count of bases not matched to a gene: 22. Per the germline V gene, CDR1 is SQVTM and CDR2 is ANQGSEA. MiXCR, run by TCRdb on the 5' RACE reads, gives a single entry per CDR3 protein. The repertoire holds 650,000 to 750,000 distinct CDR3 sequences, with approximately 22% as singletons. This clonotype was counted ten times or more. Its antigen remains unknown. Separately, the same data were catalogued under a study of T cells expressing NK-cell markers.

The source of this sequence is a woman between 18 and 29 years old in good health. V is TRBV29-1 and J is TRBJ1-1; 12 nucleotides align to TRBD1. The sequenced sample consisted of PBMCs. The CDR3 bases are TGCAGCGCCTACCTGGGACAGGGGGCGAAGAGGCAAAGGAGTGAAGCTTTCTTT. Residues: CSAYLGQGAKRQRSEAFF. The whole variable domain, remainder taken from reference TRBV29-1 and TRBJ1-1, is SAVISQKPSRDICQRGTSLTIQCQVDSQVTMMFWYRQQPGQSLTLIATANQGSEATYESGFVIDKFPISRPNLTFSTLTVSNMSPEDSSIYLCSAYLGQGAKRQRSEAFFGQGTRLTVV.